The clone carrying this T cell receptor (beta chain) was detected ten times or more. Its antigen is unidentified. MiXCR, applied by TCRdb to the PCR reads, yields one record per CDR3 protein. This sample yields some 93,000 distinct CDR3 sequences, of which over 20% are seen a single time; approximately 1% belongs to the top ten. Libraries for naive CD8 T cells, which were made from approximately 20,000 to 980,000 sorted cells, drew on 10%, 30% or 50% of the RNA. When naive CD8 T cells were sorted, they were gated as CD8+CD4-CCR7+CD45RA+. There are 15 residues in the CDR3. Germline lookup yields CDR1 MNHEY and CDR2 SVGAGI. Between the trimmed V and J ends, which lost 7 bases and 2 bases, there was a span of 16 bases. The sample comes from a study of molecular identifiers for immune sequencing clone quantification. Findings of the study overall: Identical TCR molecules sharing a barcode could underestimate highly expanded clone sizes.

The source is a human donor in good health. Some libraries in this study had Jurkat cell RNA spiked in. Sequenced material: naive CD8+ T cells from blood, with Jurkat cell RNA spiked in. The subset: FACS-sorted CD8+CD4-CCR7+CD45RA+ naive T cells. The V and J genes are TRBV6-5 and TRBJ2-3; D may be TRBD2 (6 bases). CDR3 DNA sequence: TGTGCCAGCATATCTGGCGGGGATTACACAGATACGCAGTATTTT. Protein product: CASISGGDYTDTQYF.